The clone carrying this TCR beta chain was recorded many times. Its antigen is not known. The data were obtained in a study of shared clonotypes between healthy human individuals. At the level of the study: Per donor, three plates held CD4 naive cells, three held CD4 memory, two held CD8 naive and one held CD8 memory. Study observations and caveats: Among donors, the sharing of clonotypes was expected to be influenced by sequencing depth. Several donors held 4.5% to 5% of naive CD4 clonotypes in common.

CDR1 is WSHSY, CDR2 SAAADI, per germline. Trimming took 4 bases from V and 5 from J, leaving 24 bases between them. This CDR3 is built from 17 residues. Genomic DNA of every subset was divided equally among multiple immunoSEQ plates. Some clones are missing from TCRdb's copy, which holds only in-frame ones; the method was immunoSEQ multiplex PCR. Among more than 850,000 clones listed, approximately 80% were seen once. The chain is built from TRBV10-2 and TRBJ2-7; possibly TRBD1 or TRBD2 for D (7 bases each). The sequencing sample was made of memory CD4+ T cells from PBMCs. The subset denotes: CD45RA-negative fraction. The receptor was isolated from a man aged 18 to 30 in good health. Some clones in this sample may be carry-over from other donors' samples. The CDR3 DNA reads TGCGCCAGCAGTGGGGGGAGGGGGCGAATGTATCCCAACGAGCAGTACTTC. Amino acid sequence: CASSGGRGRMYPNEQYF.